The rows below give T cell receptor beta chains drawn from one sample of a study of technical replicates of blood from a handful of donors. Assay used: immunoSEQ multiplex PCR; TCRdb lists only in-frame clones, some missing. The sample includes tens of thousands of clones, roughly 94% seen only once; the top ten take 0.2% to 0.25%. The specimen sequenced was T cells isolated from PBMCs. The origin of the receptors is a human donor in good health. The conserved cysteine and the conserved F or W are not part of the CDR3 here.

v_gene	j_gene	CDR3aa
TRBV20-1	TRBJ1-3	SGTLENTIY
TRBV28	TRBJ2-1	ASSRTGDKGNEQF
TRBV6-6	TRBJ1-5	ASRGGTGDQPQH
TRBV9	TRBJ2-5	ASSVGTGAMETQY
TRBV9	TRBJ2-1	ASSAERGLWGNEQF
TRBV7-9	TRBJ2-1	ASSLGQFPDEQF
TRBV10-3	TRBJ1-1	ATSGGGSTEAF
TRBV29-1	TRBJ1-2	SVDDRGVNYGYT
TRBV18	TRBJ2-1	ASSPTPSSYNEQF
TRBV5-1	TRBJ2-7	ASSPRLAGGPEQY
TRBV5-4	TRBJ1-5	ASSLAGDSNQPQH
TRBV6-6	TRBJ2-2	ASTGTGDTGELF
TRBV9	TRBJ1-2	ASSEGGQTSNYGYT
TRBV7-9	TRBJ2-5	ASTRGGQETQY
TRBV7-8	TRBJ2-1	ASSLVIALISYNEQF
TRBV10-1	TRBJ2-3	ASSEGQLSTDTQY
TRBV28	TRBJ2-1	ASSFFQRAAHNEQF
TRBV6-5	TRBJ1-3	ASSSVPRFAGNTIY
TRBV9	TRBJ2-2	ASSQTGNTGELF
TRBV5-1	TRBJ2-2	ASSRQGRTGELF
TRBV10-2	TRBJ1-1	ASNTGGKGEAF
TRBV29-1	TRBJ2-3	SVPGLER
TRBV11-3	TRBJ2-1	ASSFRDTTYNEQF
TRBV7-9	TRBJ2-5	ASSSTQVQETQY
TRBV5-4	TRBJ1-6	ASSGQGYNSPLH
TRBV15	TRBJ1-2	ATSSSTYRDKSGYT
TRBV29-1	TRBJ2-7	SVGTGHLYEQY
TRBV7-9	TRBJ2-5	ASRTLAGETQY
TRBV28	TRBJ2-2	ASSTASGSKPGELF
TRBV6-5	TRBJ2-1	ASSYDRRGYNEQF
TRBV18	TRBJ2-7	ASSEREGLYEQY
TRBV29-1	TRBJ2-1	SVEDPTGGQYNEQF
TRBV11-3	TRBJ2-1	ASSLGALLEQF
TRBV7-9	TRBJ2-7	ASSSMDRLESYEQY
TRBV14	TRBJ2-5	ASSQIRAEGAKY
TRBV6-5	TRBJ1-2	ASSPLRGSEGYT
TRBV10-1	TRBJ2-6	ASSESSGAGANVLT
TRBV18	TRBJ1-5	ASTYQGVGQPQH
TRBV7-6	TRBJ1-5	ASSLDNSYNQPQH
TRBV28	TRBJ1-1	ASRNTGDTEAF